Detailed here is one T cell receptor beta chain. Recruits, aged roughly 18 to 95 years, lived in 25 or so US areas. These data originate in a study of blood T cell repertoires in COVID-19. TCRdb's table, derived via immunoSEQ multiplex PCR, lists solely in-frame clones and lacks some. Here the sample spans under 200,000 clones, around 84% being singletons. Germline V gene lookup returns CDR1 LGHNA and CDR2 YSLEER. The CDR3 sequence is 13 residues long. The ends were cut back, 0 bases at V and 8 bases at J, with 8 bases in the middle. V gene TRBV4-3 combines with J gene TRBJ2-1; D is perhaps TRBD1 (5 bases). Sequences were obtained from PBMCs or T cells enriched from blood (not recorded which). The clonotype originates from a man aged 50-60 years who had recovered from COVID-19. Here the CDR3 DNA reads TGCGCCAGCAGCCAAGATGGGGCGGATGAGCAGTTCTTC. Amino acids: CASSQDGADEQFF.